This TCR beta chain comes out of a study of patients and donors after allogeneic stem cell transplantation. The length of the CDR3 is 16 residues. The germline V gene encodes CDR1 KGHSH and CDR2 LQKENI. The V gene end was trimmed by 5 bases and the J gene end by 6 bases; junction bases not matched to a gene: 13. TCRdb re-called the RT-PCR reads through MiXCR, storing one row per CDR3 protein. The profile shows 900,000 to 1,000,000 distinct CDR3 sequences, around 17% of them singletons. The genes are TRBV18 and TRBJ2-1; 7 bases align to TRBD1. The specimen sequenced was blood, either unsorted or a sorted T cell fraction (not recorded which). This clonotype was sampled from a human donor who was either an allogeneic HSCT recipient or a stem cell or donor lymphocyte infusion donor (not recorded which). It is not recorded whose cells these are; they may come from a transplant donor. CDR3 residues: CASSSPLTGAGNEQFF. The CDR3 bases are TGTGCCAGCTCATCCCCTCTTACAGGGGCGGGCAATGAGCAGTTCTTC. The variable domain in full, with the rest retrieved from reference TRBV18 and TRBJ2-1, is NAGVMQNPRHLVRRRGQEARLRCSPMKGHSHVYWYRQLPEEGLKFMVYLQKENIIDESGMPKERFSAEFPKEGPSILRIQQVVRGDSAAYFCASSSPLTGAGNEQFFGPGTRLTVL.